This entry lists 15 T cell receptor beta chains sequenced from one sample in a study of post-analysis software for immune sequencing data. Findings of the study overall: About five TRBV segments were more frequent in patients than controls; TRBV5-6, TRBV5-1 and TRBV20-1 belonged to this group.

These TCRs are of unknown antigen specificity. Unique molecular identifiers were present in the TCR beta cDNA libraries. TCRdb fed the PCR reads into MiXCR, producing one record per CDR3 protein. Of more than 450,000 distinct CDR3 sequences listed, 44% are singletons. Sample: blood. These receptors originate from a girl aged 10 to 17 with multiple sclerosis.

V is TRBV4-1 and J is TRBJ2-4; 8 nucleotides agree with TRBD1. V lost 1 base, J lost 1 base, and 9 bases stayed unmatched. This CDR3 is built from 18 residues. From germline, CDR1 is MGHRA and CDR2 YSYEKL. The CDR3 loop is CASSQGGRGPRAKNIQYF. CDR3 bases: TGCGCCAGCAGCCAAGGGGGCAGGGGGCCAAGGGCCAAAAACATTCAGTACTTC.

This chain links TRBV20-1 with TRBJ2-5; tentative D call: TRBD2 (6 bases). Near its end, the DNA agrees better with TRBJ2-7, so the J call may be wrong. Germline lookup yields CDR1 DFQATT and CDR2 SNEGSKA (reference sequence). This CDR3 is 16 amino acids long. The CDR3 here is CSARGLGEASSYEQYF. CDR3 nucleotide sequence: TGCAGTGCTAGAGGCTTGGGGGAGGCTTCGTCCTACGAGCAGTACTTC.

This clonotype has more than one count but fewer than ten. J is TRBJ2-3 and V is TRBV6-2 or TRBV6-3, with D possibly matching TRBD2 (6 bases). Trimming removed 2 bases at V and 1 base at J, with 7 bases between. Germline CDR1 reads MNHEY; CDR2 reads SVGEGT. There are 14 residues in the CDR3. In DNA, the CDR3 is TGTGCCAGCAGTTACAGGGAGGGCACAGATACGCAGTATTTT. Its translation: CASSYREGTDTQYF.

In its sample, this clonotype was seen a few times. The genes are TRBV16 and TRBJ1-6; D gene unclear. The CDR3 has 13 amino acids. In germline, CDR1 is KGHSY, CDR2 FQNENV. The ends were cut back, 0 bases at V and 8 bases at J, with 5 bases in the middle. The chain's CDR3 is CASSQSRDSPLHF. CDR3 in DNA: TGTGCCAGCAGCCAATCAAGGGATTCACCCCTCCACTTT.

J is TRBJ1-4 and V is TRBV12-3 or TRBV12-4, with a tentative D call TRBD1 (5 bases). The CDR3 has 15 amino acids. V gave up 0 bases and J gave up 9 bases, with 14 bases separating them. For the CDR3, the DNA is TGTGCCAGCAGTTTAGCGGGCCAGGGTGGGCAAAAACTGTTTTTT. Encoded protein: CASSLAGQGGQKLFF.

This sequence joins TRBV5-1 and TRBJ1-4, with TRBD1 matching 9 bases. The junction had 9 bases not matched to a gene; V was cut back by 5 bases and J by 7 bases. CDR3 length: 15 residues. The V gene's germline CDR1 is SGHRS and CDR2 YFSETQ. The CDR3 sequence is CASSPTGGTSEKLFF. The DNA for the CDR3 is TGCGCCAGCAGTCCAACAGGGGGCACGAGTGAAAAACTGTTTTTT.

The chain employs TRBV21-1 and TRBJ2-1; TRBD1, the table's D call, lacks a check against the DNA. TRBV21-1 is a listed pseudogene. The CDR3 has 14 amino acids. Here the CDR3 DNA reads TGTGCCAGCAGCAAAGGGGACACCTACAATGAGCAGTTCTTC. This codes for CASSKGDTYNEQFF.

This clonotype was found a few times. The chain joins TRBV12-3 or TRBV12-4 to TRBJ2-7; 7 positions agree with TRBD2. The CDR3 has 16 residues. V gave up 5 bases and J gave up 4 bases; unmatched junction bases: 14. The CDR3 bases are TGTGCCAGCAGTCCCCCTGTTGCGGGAGCCCTATACGAGCAGTACTTC. Translated, it gives CASSPPVAGALYEQYF.

The rearrangement links TRBV18 to TRBJ2-7; the match to TRBD1 covers 8 bases. CDR1 and CDR2 from the germline V gene are KGHSH and LQKENI. Trimming removed 3 bases from V and 6 bases from J; junction bases left unmatched: 7. The CDR3 extends over 14 amino acids. The CDR3 bases are TGTGCCAGCTCACCCGGGACAGGCCCTCTCGAGCAGTACTTC. This sequence encodes CASSPGTGPLEQYF. Looking up the rest from reference TRBV18 and TRBJ2-7 gives the full variable domain: NAGVMQNPRHLVRRRGQEARLRCSPMKGHSHVYWYRQLPEEGLKFMVYLQKENIIDESGMPKERFSAEFPKEGPSILRIQQVVRGDSAAYFCASSPGTGPLEQYFGPGTRLTVT.

Worth noting for this clonotype: One end of the junction varies from germline; a read error may be responsible. This chain connects TRBV3-1 to TRBJ1-4; D remains unclear. Germline V CDR1 and CDR2: LGHDT, YNNKEL (reference sequence). This CDR3 has 12 amino acids. The CDR3 sequence is CRRRAANEKLFF. DNA of the CDR3: TGCCGACGACGGGCCGCTAATGAAAAACTGTTTTTT.

The chain combines TRBV6-6 with TRBJ1-2, with D tentatively TRBD1 (6 bases). V lost 5 bases and J lost 4, with 20 bases in between. This CDR3 contains 16 residues. Germline CDR1 reads MNHNY; CDR2 reads SVGAGI (reference sequence). The CDR3 here is CASSKTGTPLFYGYTF. The CDR3 nucleotides are TGTGCCAGCAGTAAGACCGGGACACCCCTTTTCTATGGCTACACCTTC.

A note on this clonotype: An end of the junction differs from the germline gene, which may be a read error. The V and J genes are TRBV6-5 and TRBJ1-6, with a possible D match to TRBD1 (5 bases). This CDR3 contains 15 residues. CDR1 is MNHEY and CDR2 is SVGAGI in the germline V gene. The CDR3 coding sequence is TGTGCCAGCAGTCCGGGACGGCCCCCACAGTCACCCCCCCACTTT. Protein sequence: CASSPGRPPQSPPHF.

There are a few counts of this clonotype. The chain has TRBV12-3 or TRBV12-4 and TRBJ1-1, with no clear D. Deletions cut 3 bases from V and 5 bases from J, with 13 bases between. The CDR3 covers 14 residues. As DNA, the CDR3 is TGTGCCAGCAGTTTCACGCTCTTACAAACTGAAGCTTTCTTT. As protein: CASSFTLLQTEAFF.

This chain's CDR3 is CASRSGTVSYNEQFF. Here the CDR3 DNA reads TGTGCCAGTAGGTCCGGGACAGTCTCCTACAATGAGCAGTTCTTC. This chain uses TRBV2 with TRBJ2-1; 7 bases match TRBD1. J gave up 0 bases and V 9 bases, and 8 bases lay outside the gene matches. Germline V gene data show CDR1 as SNHLY and CDR2 as FYNNEI. The CDR3 runs 15 residues.

The J gene is TRBJ2-1, the V gene TRBV10-3; TRBD2 is a possible D gene (6 bases). V gave up 10 bases and J gave up 7 bases, with 14 bases separating them. The germline V gene encodes CDR1 ENHRY and CDR2 SYGVKD. This CDR3 is built from 12 residues. The CDR3 is CATSTSRNEQFF. CDR3 in DNA: TGTGCCACGTCGACTAGTAGGAATGAGCAGTTCTTC.